A selection of T cell receptor beta chains follows, all from one sample in a study of blood T cell repertoires in COVID-19. Measured with immunoSEQ multiplex PCR; TCRdb has only the in-frame clones, and not every one. Here the sample spans about 130,000 clones, roughly 84% being singletons. The sequencing input was peripheral blood. These receptors came from a woman aged 25 to 39 who had recovered from COVID-19. The CDR3 runs from the conserved cysteine through the conserved F or W. A D gene is named only where the DNA matches it firmly. Clone size, where shown, is once, few, many, or a class for clones that have expanded.

v_gene,j_gene,abundance,d_gene,CDR3aa,CDR3nt
TRBV3-1/TRBV3-2,TRBJ2-3,.,.,CASSPTGTSTDTQYF,TGTGCCAGCAGCCCGACCGGGACTAGCACAGATACGCAGTATTTT
TRBV19,TRBJ2-1,once,TRBD2,CASSFGTSVYNEQFF,TGTGCCAGTAGTTTCGGGACTAGCGTCTACAATGAGCAGTTCTTC
TRBV10-3,TRBJ1-1,.,.,CAIKSNSGLGAFF,TGTGCCATCAAAAGTAACAGTGGCTTGGGAGCTTTCTTT
TRBV6-5,TRBJ2-7,.,TRBD1,CASRPGTASSNEQYF,TGTGCCAGCAGGCCCGGGACAGCTAGTTCAAACGAGCAGTACTTC
TRBV12-3/TRBV12-4,TRBJ2-2,.,.,CASSFGQGWELFF,TGTGCCAGCAGTTTCGGGCAGGGCTGGGAGCTGTTTTTT
TRBV2,TRBJ2-5,.,.,CASSEGGLWVGTQYF,TGTGCCAGCAGTGAAGGGGGACTGTGGGTCGGGACCCAGTACTTC
TRBV19,TRBJ2-7,few,.,CASSITGAYEQYF,TGTGCCAGTAGTATTACAGGAGCCTACGAGCAGTACTTC
TRBV9,TRBJ1-1,.,.,CASSGTANTEAFF,TGTGCCAGCAGCGGGACAGCGAACACTGAAGCTTTCTTT
TRBV6-2/TRBV6-3,TRBJ1-2,.,.,CASSYWRLLTDYGYTF,TGTGCCAGCAGTTATTGGCGACTGCTAACGGACTATGGCTACACCTTC
TRBV7-2,TRBJ2-2,.,.,CASSLLSGMVNTGELFF,TGTGCCAGCAGCCTTTTGTCAGGGATGGTGAACACCGGGGAGCTGTTTTTT
TRBV12-3/TRBV12-4,TRBJ1-6,.,.,CASRASYNSPLHF,TGTGCCAGCAGAGCCTCCTATAATTCACCCCTCCACTTT
TRBV6-1,TRBJ2-7,once,TRBD2,CASSEMGRGGKAVQYF,TGTGCCAGCAGTGAGATGGGGCGGGGGGGAAAAGCCGTGCAGTACTTC
TRBV6-5,TRBJ1-1,.,TRBD1,CASSLDRVNTEAFF,TGTGCCAGCAGCCTTGACAGGGTGAACACTGAAGCTTTCTTT
TRBV2,TRBJ2-2,.,.,CASERTVNTGELFF,TGTGCCAGCGAGCGGACTGTTAACACCGGGGAGCTGTTTTTT
TRBV27,TRBJ2-1,once,.,CARGTLTQFF,TGTGCCAGGGGGACACTCACCCAATTCTTC
TRBV6-5,TRBJ2-3,.,TRBD1,CASSTGQGFTDTQYF,TGTGCCAGCAGTACGGGACAGGGATTCACAGATACGCAGTATTTT
TRBV4-1,TRBJ1-1,.,.,CASSQDKGVGSLSRAFF,TGCGCCAGCAGCCAAGATAAAGGGGTCGGCTCTCTAAGTAGGGCTTTCTTT
TRBV5-4,TRBJ2-7,.,TRBD2,CASSQTSGAGSEQYF,TGTGCCAGCAGCCAGACTAGCGGGGCCGGTTCCGAGCAGTACTTC
TRBV11-2,TRBJ1-1,.,.,CASSLERGNTEAFF,TGTGCCAGCAGCTTAGAAAGGGGAAACACTGAAGCTTTCTTT
TRBV5-5,TRBJ1-5,.,TRBD1,CASSWGPGGIQPQHF,TGTGCCAGCAGCTGGGGCCCAGGGGGCATCCAGCCCCAGCATTTT
TRBV27,TRBJ1-1,.,.,CASSPTQGRMNTEAFF,TGTGCCAGCAGCCCTACCCAGGGGCGCATGAACACTGAAGCTTTCTTT
TRBV15,TRBJ1-1,.,.,CATSRQGTNTEAFF,TGTGCCACCAGCAGACAGGGGACGAACACTGAAGCTTTCTTT
TRBV6-1,TRBJ1-2,.,.,CASSEAGTRANYGYTF,TGTGCCAGCAGTGAAGCGGGCACGAGAGCTAACTATGGCTACACCTTC
TRBV12-3/TRBV12-4,TRBJ1-1,few,.,CASTFNTEAFF,TGTGCCAGCACCTTTAACACTGAAGCTTTCTTT
TRBV19,TRBJ1-2,.,.,CASSSLGGPNYGYTF,TGTGCCAGTAGTAGCCTCGGGGGACCTAACTATGGCTACACCTTC
TRBV15,TRBJ1-2,few,.,CATSSDISVNYGYTF,TGTGCCACCAGCAGCGACATTTCGGTTAACTATGGCTACACCTTC
TRBV7-2,TRBJ2-2,.,.,CASRGGERIGELFF,TGTGCCAGCCGAGGGGGGGAGCGCATAGGGGAGCTGTTTTTT
TRBV2,TRBJ2-1,many,.,CASSGGTSSYNEQFF,TGTGCCAGCAGTGGGGGGACTTCCTCCTACAATGAGCAGTTCTTC
TRBV21-1,TRBJ1-5,.,.,CASSKPRGQPQHF,TGTGCCAGCAGCAAACCGCGAGGTCAGCCCCAGCATTTT
TRBV6-1,TRBJ2-7,.,.,CASSEVGTPAQYF,TGTGCCAGCAGTGAAGTCGGGACACCGGCGCAGTACTTC
TRBV19,TRBJ2-7,.,TRBD2,CASKGLAGMSSYEQYF,TGTGCCAGCAAAGGACTAGCGGGAATGAGCTCCTACGAGCAGTACTTC
TRBV27,TRBJ1-2,.,.,CASSSRDNGYTF,TGTGCCAGCAGTTCCAGGGATAATGGCTACACCTTC
TRBV27,TRBJ1-1,.,.,CASSLIRGDTEAFF,TGTGCCAGCAGTTTAATTCGGGGAGACACTGAAGCTTTCTTT
TRBV19,TRBJ2-5,.,.,CASSGQYGRGETQYF,TGTGCCAGTAGTGGACAGTATGGGCGCGGGGAGACCCAGTACTTC
TRBV5-1,TRBJ2-7,.,.,CASSFSTPRDEQYF,TGCGCCAGCAGCTTCTCGACACCCAGGGACGAGCAGTACTTC
TRBV18,TRBJ1-4,.,TRBD1,CASSPEGQGTEKLFF,TGTGCCAGCTCACCGGAGGGACAGGGGACCGAAAAACTGTTTTTT
TRBV11-3,TRBJ2-2,.,TRBD2,CASRGTSPTGELFF,TGTGCCAGCAGGGGGACTAGCCCCACCGGGGAGCTGTTTTTT
TRBV7-6,TRBJ1-4,.,TRBD1,CASSLDRGSEKLFF,TGTGCCAGCAGCCTGGACAGGGGGAGCGAAAAACTGTTTTTT
TRBV10-1,TRBJ2-5,.,.,CASSVLREGTQYF,TGCGCCAGCAGTGTTCTGAGGGAAGGGACCCAGTACTTC
TRBV4-1,TRBJ2-7,.,TRBD2,CASSFGLAGAYEQYF,TGCGCCAGCAGCTTCGGACTAGCGGGGGCCTACGAGCAGTACTTC
TRBV3-1/TRBV3-2,TRBJ1-5,.,TRBD1,CASSQGQGVNQPQHF,TGTGCCAGCAGCCAAGGTCAGGGGGTCAATCAGCCCCAGCATTTT